A selection of T cell receptor beta chains follows, all from one sample in a study of T cells after yellow fever vaccination. TCRdb re-derived calls from the 5' RACE reads in MiXCR, one entry per CDR3 protein. This table has some 120,000 distinct CDR3 sequences, more than 7.5% appearing once. Sequencing was performed on CD8+ T cells sorted from PBMCs, taken on the day of the yellow fever booster vaccination. These TCRs come from a man aged 18 to 35 who received the YFV17D yellow fever vaccine. The CDR3 runs from the conserved cysteine through the conserved F or W.

TRBJ2-3 TRBV4-3 CASSQDHIAGGLTDTQYF
TRBJ1-6 TRBV6-5 CATKTGSSPLHF
TRBJ1-5 TRBV7-9 CASSWGGGDQPQHF
TRBJ1-2 TRBV5-1 CASRTDRVRYGYTF
TRBJ2-1 TRBV7-6 CASSLVGRDNEQFF
TRBJ2-5 TRBV7-9 CASGPSGSGGLQETQYF
TRBJ1-1 TRBV12-3/TRBV12-4 CASSLKSGPGGTEAFF
TRBJ1-2 TRBV6-5 CASRIRGAGNYGYTF
TRBJ2-3 TRBV6-4 CASSATSGGTDTQYF
TRBJ2-3 TRBV6-5 CASSQNGGLADTQYF
TRBJ2-1 TRBV9 CASSASGTGARNEQFF
TRBJ2-5 TRBV11-2 CASSWTGGQETQYF
TRBJ1-2 TRBV4-3 CASSPHLGGQPSTF
TRBJ2-2 TRBV9 CASSVVPGATGELFF
TRBJ2-1 TRBV24-1 CATGTGASDEQFF
TRBJ1-1 TRBV5-1 CASSTGTGGTEAFF
TRBJ2-7 TRBV12-3/TRBV12-4 CASSDGPSEQYF
TRBJ2-1 TRBV12-3/TRBV12-4 CASSLTGLRDNEQFF
TRBJ1-6 TRBV10-2 CASSETGLSSYNSPLHF
TRBJ2-1 TRBV10-3 CAISAIQGADNEQFF
TRBJ2-7 TRBV5-1 CASSLVIGSYRTYEQYF
TRBJ1-2 TRBV19 CASSISGQSYGYTF
TRBJ2-6 TRBV29-1 CSVPGPTLTGANVLTF
TRBJ2-7 TRBV30 CAWSILDSGEQYF
TRBJ1-1 TRBV5-5 CASSLGGDTEAFF
TRBJ2-3 TRBV27 CASGAGTGTQYF
TRBJ2-3 TRBV5-1 CASSFTSGGPTDTQYF
TRBJ1-1 TRBV29-1 CSARTGGVNTEAFF
TRBJ2-1 TRBV6-2/TRBV6-3 CASSYSSSGGASYNEQFF
TRBJ2-7 TRBV2 CASSEAPTGTGFDEQYF
TRBJ1-1 TRBV7-3 CASSLTLATEAFF
TRBJ1-5 TRBV10-3 CAISDYKGRISNQPQHF
TRBJ2-2 TRBV7-8 CASSPLTNTGELFF
TRBJ1-5 TRBV5-5 CASSLRTATGGVNQPQHF
TRBJ2-5 TRBV6-6 CASSARLVRETQYF
TRBJ1-1 TRBV6-1 CASSEVAGTSEAFF
TRBJ1-2 TRBV12-3/TRBV12-4 CASSFPTLRGYTF
TRBJ2-7 TRBV2 CASIALVAGHEQYF
TRBJ2-5 TRBV6-6 CASSYSWGGATQYF
TRBJ1-1 TRBV2 CASLWSGEMNTEAFF
TRBJ1-1 TRBV4-1 CASSQERQGAVNTEAFF
TRBJ2-7 TRBV4-3 CASSQDSAGGLRSYEQYF